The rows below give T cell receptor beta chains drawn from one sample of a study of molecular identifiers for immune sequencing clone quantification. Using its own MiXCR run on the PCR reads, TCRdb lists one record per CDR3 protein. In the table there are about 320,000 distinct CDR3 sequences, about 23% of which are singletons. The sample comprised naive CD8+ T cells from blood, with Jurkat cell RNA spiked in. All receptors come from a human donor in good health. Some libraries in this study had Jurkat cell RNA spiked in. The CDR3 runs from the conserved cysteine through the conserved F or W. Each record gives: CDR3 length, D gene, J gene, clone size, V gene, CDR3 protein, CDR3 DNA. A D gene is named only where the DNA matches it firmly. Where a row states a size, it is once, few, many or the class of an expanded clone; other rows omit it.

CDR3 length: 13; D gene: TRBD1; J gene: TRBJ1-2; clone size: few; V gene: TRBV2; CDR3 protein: CASKGDREDGYTF; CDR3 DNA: TGTGCCAGCAAAGGGGACAGGGAAGATGGCTACACCTTC
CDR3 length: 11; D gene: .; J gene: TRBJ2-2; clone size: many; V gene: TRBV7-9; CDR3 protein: CASSVERELFF; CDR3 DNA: TGTGCCAGCAGCGTTGAGCGGGAGCTGTTTTTT
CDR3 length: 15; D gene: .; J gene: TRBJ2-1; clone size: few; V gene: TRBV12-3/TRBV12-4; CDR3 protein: CASSHSGGGYNEQFF; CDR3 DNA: TGTGCCAGCAGTCATTCGGGGGGCGGCTACAATGAGCAGTTCTTC
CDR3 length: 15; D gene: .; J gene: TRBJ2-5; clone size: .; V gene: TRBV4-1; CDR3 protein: CASSQVQGTGETQYF; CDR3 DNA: TGCGCCAGCAGCCAAGTTCAAGGGACGGGAGAGACCCAGTACTTC
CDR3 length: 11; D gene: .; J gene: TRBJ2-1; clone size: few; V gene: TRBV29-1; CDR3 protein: CSVLRNNEQFF; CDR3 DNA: TGCAGCGTTCTCCGGAACAATGAGCAGTTCTTC
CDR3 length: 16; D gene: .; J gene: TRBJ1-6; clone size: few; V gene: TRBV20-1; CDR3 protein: CSAITRDRIHNSPLHF; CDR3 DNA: TGCAGTGCTATTACCCGGGACCGAATACATAATTCACCCCTCCACTTT
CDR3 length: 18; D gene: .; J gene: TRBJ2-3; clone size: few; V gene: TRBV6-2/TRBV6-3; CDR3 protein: CASSYSAPGRGNTDTQYF; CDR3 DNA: TGTGCCAGCAGTTACTCGGCTCCGGGCAGGGGTAACACAGATACGCAGTATTTT
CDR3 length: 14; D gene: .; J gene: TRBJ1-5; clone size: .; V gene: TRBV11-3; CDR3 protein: CASSRIRSNQPQHF; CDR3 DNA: TGTGCCAGCAGCCGCATTAGGAGCAATCAGCCCCAGCATTTT
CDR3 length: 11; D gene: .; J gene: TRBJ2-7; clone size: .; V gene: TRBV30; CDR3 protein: CAWTDRYEQYF; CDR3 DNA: TGTGCCTGGACCGACCGCTACGAGCAGTACTTC
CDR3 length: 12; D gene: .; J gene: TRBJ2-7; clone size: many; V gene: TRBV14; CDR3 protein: CASGETSYEQYF; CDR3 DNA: TGTGCCAGCGGCGAGACCTCCTACGAGCAGTACTTC
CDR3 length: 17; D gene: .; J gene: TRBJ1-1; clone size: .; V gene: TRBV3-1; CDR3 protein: CASSQDLYGQPNTEAFF; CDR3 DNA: TGTGCCAGCAGCCAAGATCTCTATGGACAGCCGAACACTGAAGCTTTCTTT
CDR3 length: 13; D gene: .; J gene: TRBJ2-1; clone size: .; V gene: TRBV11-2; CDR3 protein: CASKTYTYNEQFF; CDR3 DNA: TGTGCCAGCAAAACGTATACCTACAATGAGCAGTTCTTC
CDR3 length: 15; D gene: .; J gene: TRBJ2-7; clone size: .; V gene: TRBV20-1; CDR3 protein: CSARMLRDPFPEQYF; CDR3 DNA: TGCAGTGCTAGAATGCTCCGGGACCCTTTTCCCGAGCAGTACTTC
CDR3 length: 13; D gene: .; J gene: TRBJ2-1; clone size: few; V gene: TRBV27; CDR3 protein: CASSPSPRHEQFF; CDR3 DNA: TGTGCCAGCAGTCCCTCACCCCGACATGAGCAGTTCTTC
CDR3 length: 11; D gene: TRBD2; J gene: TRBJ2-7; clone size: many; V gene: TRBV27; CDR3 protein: CATRAGVEQYF; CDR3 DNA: TGTGCCACCAGAGCGGGAGTGGAGCAGTACTTC
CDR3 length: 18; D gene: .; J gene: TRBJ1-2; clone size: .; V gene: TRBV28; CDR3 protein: CASSFWGRMLESDYGYTF; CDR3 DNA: TGTGCCAGCAGTTTCTGGGGACGAATGCTAGAGTCTGACTATGGCTACACCTTC
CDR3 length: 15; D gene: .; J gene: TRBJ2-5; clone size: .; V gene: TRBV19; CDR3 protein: CASSMWGTAQETQYF; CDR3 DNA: TGTGCCAGTAGTATGTGGGGGACGGCACAAGAGACCCAGTACTTC
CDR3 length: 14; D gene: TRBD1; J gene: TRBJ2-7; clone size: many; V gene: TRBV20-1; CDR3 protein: CSALRTGTPYEQYF; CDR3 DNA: TGCAGTGCTCTTCGGACAGGGACCCCATACGAGCAGTACTTC
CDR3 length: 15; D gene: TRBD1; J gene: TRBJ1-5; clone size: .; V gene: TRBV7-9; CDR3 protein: CASSNGQEPNRPQHF; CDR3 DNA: TGTGCCAGCAGTAATGGACAGGAACCAAATCGGCCCCAGCATTTT
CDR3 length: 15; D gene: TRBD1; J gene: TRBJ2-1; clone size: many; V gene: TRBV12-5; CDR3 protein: CASGGGPDSPYKQFF; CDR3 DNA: TGTGCTAGTGGAGGGGGCCCTGACTCCCCCTACAAGCAGTTCTTC
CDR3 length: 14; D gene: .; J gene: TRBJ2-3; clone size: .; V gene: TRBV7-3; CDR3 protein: CASSLSPTADTQYF; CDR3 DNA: TGTGCCAGCAGCCTGAGTCCTACCGCAGATACGCAGTATTTT
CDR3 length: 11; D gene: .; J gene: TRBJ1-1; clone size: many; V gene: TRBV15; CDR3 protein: CATSPGTEAFF; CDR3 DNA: TGTGCCACCAGCCCCGGCACTGAAGCTTTCTTT
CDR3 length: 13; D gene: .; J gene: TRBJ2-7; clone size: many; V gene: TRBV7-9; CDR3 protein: CASSIGGGYEQYF; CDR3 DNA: TGTGCCAGCAGCATCGGGGGCGGCTACGAGCAGTACTTC
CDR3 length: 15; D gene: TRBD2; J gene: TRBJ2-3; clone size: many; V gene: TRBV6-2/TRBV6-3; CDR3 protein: CASTPWSGAADTQYF; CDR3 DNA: TGTGCCAGCACTCCCTGGAGCGGGGCAGCAGATACGCAGTATTTT
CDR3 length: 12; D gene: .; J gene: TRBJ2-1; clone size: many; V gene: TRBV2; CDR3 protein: CASTRNPAEQFF; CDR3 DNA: TGTGCCAGCACCCGCAACCCGGCTGAGCAGTTCTTC
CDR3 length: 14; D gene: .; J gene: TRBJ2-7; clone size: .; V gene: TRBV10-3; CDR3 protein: CAISETRETYEQYF; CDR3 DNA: TGTGCCATCAGTGAGACAAGGGAGACGTACGAGCAGTACTTC
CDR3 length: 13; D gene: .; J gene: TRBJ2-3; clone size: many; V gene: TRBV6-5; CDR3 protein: CASSLTDWDTQYF; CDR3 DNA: TGTGCCAGCAGTTTAACAGACTGGGATACGCAGTATTTT
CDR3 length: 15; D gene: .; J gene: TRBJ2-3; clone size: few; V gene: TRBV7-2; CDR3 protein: CASSWGLTVTDTQYF; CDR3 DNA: TGTGCCAGCAGCTGGGGTCTGACTGTCACAGATACGCAGTATTTT
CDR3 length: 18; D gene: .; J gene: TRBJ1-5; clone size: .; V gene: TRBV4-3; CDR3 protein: CASSQDKLVGRSNQPQHF; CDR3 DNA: TGCGCCAGCAGCCAAGATAAGCTCGTGGGTAGGAGCAATCAGCCCCAGCATTTT
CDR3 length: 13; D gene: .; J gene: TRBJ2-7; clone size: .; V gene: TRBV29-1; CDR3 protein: CSVEDRLVNEQYF; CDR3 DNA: TGCAGCGTTGAAGATCGGCTAGTCAACGAGCAGTACTTC
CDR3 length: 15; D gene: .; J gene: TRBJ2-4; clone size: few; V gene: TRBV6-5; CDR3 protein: CASSYSRTRERIQYF; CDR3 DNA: TGTGCCAGCAGTTACTCGCGGACAAGGGAGAGGATTCAGTACTTC
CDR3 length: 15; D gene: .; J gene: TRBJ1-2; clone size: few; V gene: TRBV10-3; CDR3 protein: CAIRDPNNPNYGYTF; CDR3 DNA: TGTGCCATCAGGGACCCCAACAACCCAAACTATGGCTACACCTTC
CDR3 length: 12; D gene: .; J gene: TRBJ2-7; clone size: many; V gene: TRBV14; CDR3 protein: CASSQETSEQYF; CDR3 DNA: TGTGCCAGCAGCCAAGAAACATCCGAGCAGTACTTC
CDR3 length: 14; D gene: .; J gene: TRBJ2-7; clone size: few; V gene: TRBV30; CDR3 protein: CAWSEGQLSYEQYF; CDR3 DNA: TGTGCCTGGAGTGAAGGACAGCTTAGCTACGAGCAGTACTTC
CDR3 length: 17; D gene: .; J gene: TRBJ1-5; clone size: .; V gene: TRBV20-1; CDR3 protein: CSARKILVGYVDQPQHF; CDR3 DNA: TGCAGTGCTAGAAAGATCTTGGTGGGTTATGTTGATCAGCCCCAGCATTTT
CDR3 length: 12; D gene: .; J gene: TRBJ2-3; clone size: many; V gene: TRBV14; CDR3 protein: CASSQEAVTQYF; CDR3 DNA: TGTGCCAGCAGCCAAGAAGCAGTTACGCAGTATTTT
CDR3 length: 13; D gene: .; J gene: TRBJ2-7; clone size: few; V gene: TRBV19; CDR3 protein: CASSITGSYEQYF; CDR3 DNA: TGTGCCAGTAGTATAACAGGATCCTACGAGCAGTACTTC
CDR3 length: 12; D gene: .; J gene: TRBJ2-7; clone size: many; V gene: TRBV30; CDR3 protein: CAWGPGGYEQYF; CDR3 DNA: TGTGCCTGGGGACCCGGGGGCTACGAGCAGTACTTC
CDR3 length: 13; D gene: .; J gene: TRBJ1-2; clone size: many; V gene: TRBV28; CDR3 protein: CASSLDRKYGYTF; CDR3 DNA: TGTGCCAGCAGTCTGGACAGAAAATATGGCTACACCTTC
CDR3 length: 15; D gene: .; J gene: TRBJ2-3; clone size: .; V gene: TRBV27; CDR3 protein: CASSFFRGAADTQYF; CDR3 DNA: TGTGCCAGCAGTTTTTTTCGGGGGGCTGCAGATACGCAGTATTTT
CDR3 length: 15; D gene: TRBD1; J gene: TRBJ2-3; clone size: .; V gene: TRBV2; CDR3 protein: CASTGTGGVVDTQYF; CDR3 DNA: TGTGCCAGCACCGGGACAGGGGGCGTCGTCGATACGCAGTATTTT